A selection of T cell receptor beta chains follows, all from one sample in a study of T cells in Graves' hyperthyroidism and ophthalmopathy. TCRdb passed the multiplex PCR reads through MiXCR, listing each CDR3 protein once. The sample has around 600,000 distinct CDR3 sequences; just under 45% are singletons. Sequencing used peripheral blood or thyroid tissue (not recorded which). The receptors come from an adult man with Graves' disease, either hyperthyroidism or ophthalmopathy (not recorded which). CDR3s include the opening cysteine and the closing phenylalanine or tryptophan. Each record gives: D gene, J gene, clone size, V gene, CDR3 DNA, CDR3 protein. A D gene is named only where the DNA matches it firmly. Some rows have no size entry. The others give once, few or many, or a class for an expanded clone.

. | TRBJ1-6 | few | TRBV20-1 | TGCAGTGCTGGGGGGCAGGGTAGTCTCCGGTCACCCCTCCACTTT | CSAGGQGSLRSPLHF
TRBD1 | TRBJ2-7 | few | TRBV12-3/TRBV12-4 | TGTGCCAGCAGTCGACACGGACAGGGGTACGAGCAGTACTTC | CASSRHGQGYEQYF
. | TRBJ2-5 | few | TRBV6-6 | TGTGCCAGCAGTCGAGGGGTGGCGGGGGAGACCCAGTACTTC | CASSRGVAGETQYF
. | TRBJ1-2 | . | TRBV7-8 | TGTGCCAGCAGCTTATGGTTCGGCAGGATGGACTATGGCTACACCTTC | CASSLWFGRMDYGYTF
. | TRBJ1-5 | few | TRBV10-2 | TGCGCCAGCAGCCAGGGACCCGATCAGGGGTTATGGAATCAGCCCCAGCATTTT | CASSQGPDQGLWNQPQHF
. | TRBJ2-7 | . | TRBV7-9 | TGTGCCAGCAGCCCCCGGGACGACTACGAGCAGTACTTC | CASSPRDDYEQYF
. | TRBJ2-7 | . | TRBV7-7 | TGTGCTAGCAGCTTATCCCCCGGGACGGCCTCCTACGAGCAGTACTTC | CASSLSPGTASYEQYF
. | TRBJ1-2 | many | TRBV24-1 | TGTGCCACAAGAGACCTCACAAAGCGGGACACCATCCACTATGGCTACACCTTC | CATRDLTKRDTIHYGYTF
TRBD1 | TRBJ2-7 | . | TRBV7-9 | TGTGCCAGCAGCGCTACAGGGGGCGATACCCTCTACGAGCAGTACTTC | CASSATGGDTLYEQYF
. | TRBJ2-5 | many | TRBV7-9 | TGTGCCAGCAGCCTCTCGGGTAAAGAGACCCAGTACTTC | CASSLSGKETQYF
TRBD2 | TRBJ2-7 | few | TRBV7-9 | TGTGCCAGCAGCTGGGGACTAGCGGGAGTCCACGAGCAGTACTTC | CASSWGLAGVHEQYF
. | TRBJ1-5 | . | TRBV6-5 | TGTGCCAGCAGTTACTCTGGGCAGTCTAGCAATCAGCCCCAGCATTTT | CASSYSGQSSNQPQHF
. | TRBJ2-5 | . | TRBV2 | TGTGCCAGCAACCTGGGGGTTTTGGAGACCCAGTACTTC | CASNLGVLETQYF
. | TRBJ2-7 | . | TRBV20-1 | TGCAGTGTCAGAGGTCAGGGCTACGAGCAGTACTTC | CSVRGQGYEQYF
TRBD1 | TRBJ2-1 | . | TRBV29-1 | TGCAGCGTCCGGACAGGGGGCGGCAATGAGCAGTTCTTC | CSVRTGGGNEQFF
TRBD1 | TRBJ2-7 | . | TRBV20-1 | TGCAGTGCTACCCCGGACAGGGCCTCCTACGAGCAGTACTTC | CSATPDRASYEQYF
. | TRBJ1-1 | many | TRBV12-5 | TGTGCTAGTGGCCCCGGGACGGTGAACACTGAAGCTTTCTTT | CASGPGTVNTEAFF
. | TRBJ1-5 | many | TRBV24-1 | TGTGCCACCAGTGCGGGGGGCCATCAGCCCCAGCATTTT | CATSAGGHQPQHF
. | TRBJ1-1 | few | TRBV19 | TGTGCCAGTAGTATTTTTCGGGAGAGCACTGAAGCTTTCTTT | CASSIFRESTEAFF
TRBD2 | TRBJ2-7 | . | TRBV29-1 | TGCAGCGTCGCGGGAGCAGGCGAGCAGTACTTC | CSVAGAGEQYF
TRBD1 | TRBJ1-2 | few | TRBV12-3/TRBV12-4 | TGTGCCAGCAGCACAGGGGGCGGTTTCTATGGCTACACCTTC | CASSTGGGFYGYTF
TRBD1 | TRBJ1-5 | . | TRBV6-1 | TGTGCCAGCAGAACCGGGACAGGGGGCGCCGGGAGCAATCAGCCCCAGCATTTT | CASRTGTGGAGSNQPQHF
. | TRBJ1-4 | . | TRBV7-8 | TGTGCCAGCAGCCCGGGACGGGCAGGCGAAAAACTGTTTTTT | CASSPGRAGEKLFF
. | TRBJ1-6 | many | TRBV20-1 | TGCAGTGGCGTTTCACCCCTCCACTTT | CSGVSPLHF
. | TRBJ1-6 | once | TRBV9 | TGTGCCAGCAGCGTTGAAAGGGGAGGGCGATATTCACCCCTCCACTTT | CASSVERGGRYSPLHF
TRBD1 | TRBJ2-7 | . | TRBV19 | TGTGCCAGTAGTTCCACGACAGGGGATAGATACTACGAGCAGTACTTC | CASSSTTGDRYYEQYF
. | TRBJ1-6 | many | TRBV6-1 | TGTGCCAGCAGTGAACGAAATTCACCCCTCCACTTT | CASSERNSPLHF
TRBD1 | TRBJ2-2 | . | TRBV10-2 | TGTGCCAGCAGTTCCCCGGGACAGGCCTGGAACACCGGGGAGCTGTTTTTT | CASSSPGQAWNTGELFF
TRBD2 | TRBJ2-5 | . | TRBV2 | TGTGCCAGCAGCGAAAGCGGGAGGGCCTCACAGACCCAGTACTTC | CASSESGRASQTQYF
TRBD2 | TRBJ2-5 | few | TRBV2 | TGTGCCAGCAGTCCCCTCGCGGGGGTAGGGGAGACCCAGTACTTC | CASSPLAGVGETQYF
. | TRBJ1-1 | . | TRBV6-1 | TGTGCCAGGGCTGGGAACACTGAAGCTTTCTTT | CARAGNTEAFF
TRBD1 | TRBJ1-3 | . | TRBV6-1 | TGTGCCAGCAGTGTCGGGACAGTCGGGAACACCATATATTTT | CASSVGTVGNTIYF
TRBD1 | TRBJ1-1 | many | TRBV20-1 | TGCAGTGCTAGAGGACAGGGACAAAGCGGGGACACTGAAGCTTTCTTT | CSARGQGQSGDTEAFF
TRBD1 | TRBJ2-7 | . | TRBV12-3/TRBV12-4 | TGTGCCAGCAGTTTAGGTTCGGACAGGCCATTCTACGAGCAGTACTTC | CASSLGSDRPFYEQYF
. | TRBJ1-2 | few | TRBV5-1 | TGCGCCAGCAGCTTGTCGAGTCGGCAGAATAACTATGGCTACACCTTC | CASSLSSRQNNYGYTF
. | TRBJ2-7 | few | TRBV20-1 | TGCAGTGCTAGAGATTTGGAGGGACTCTACGAGCAGTACTTC | CSARDLEGLYEQYF
TRBD1 | TRBJ2-7 | . | TRBV15 | TGTGCCACCAGCAGAAGCTTAGGGGGCACCTACGAGCAGTACTTC | CATSRSLGGTYEQYF
TRBD1 | TRBJ1-6 | few | TRBV29-1 | TGCAGCGTTGTACAGGGGAATAATTCACCCCTCCACTTT | CSVVQGNNSPLHF
. | TRBJ2-7 | . | TRBV15 | TGTGCCACCAGCAGAGTAACAGGGTTGGGAGACGAGCAGTACTTC | CATSRVTGLGDEQYF
. | TRBJ1-4 | . | TRBV10-3 | TGTGCCATCAGTGTTTTCGGCGGAAATAATGAAAAACTGTTTTTT | CAISVFGGNNEKLFF
. | TRBJ2-5 | once | TRBV25-1 | TGTGCCAGCAGTGCCAACGAGGGCTCCCAAGAGACCCAGTACTTC | CASSANEGSQETQYF
. | TRBJ2-5 | . | TRBV20-1 | TGCAGTGCTAGTCGGGGGACTGCTGAGACCCAGTACTTC | CSASRGTAETQYF
TRBD1 | TRBJ1-6 | few | TRBV20-1 | TGCAGTGCTAGAGATGGGACAGGGAAAAATTCACCCCTCCACTTT | CSARDGTGKNSPLHF
TRBD2 | TRBJ2-3 | . | TRBV24-1 | TGTGCCACCAGTGATACCGGGGGGACAGATACGCAGTATTTT | CATSDTGGTDTQYF
. | TRBJ1-6 | . | TRBV7-9 | TGTGCCGGCAGCTTCCGGGACCTGCCCTATAATTCACCCCTCCACTTT | CAGSFRDLPYNSPLHF